These 3 T cell receptor beta chains share one sample of origin, sequenced in a study of Ad26.COV2.S vaccination and SARS-CoV-2 variants. Noted treatment: over 15 received Ad26.COV2.S at low or high dose, single or two shots; 5 received placebo; per-sample allocation not given. It was on day 63 after the first vaccine or placebo injection that samples were taken. The method was immunoSEQ multiplex PCR; TCRdb's version includes in-frame clones alone and lacks a portion of them. The repertoire holds about 350,000 clones, with 80% to 90% as singletons. The specimen comprised peripheral blood, sampled in a trial of Ad26.COV2.S vaccine versus placebo. These receptors originate from a person aged 18 to 59 who received the Ad26.COV2.S COVID-19 vaccine or a placebo.

This clone was picked up a small number of times. The J gene is TRBJ1-5, the V gene TRBV9; unclear D gene. This CDR3 has 13 residues. Germline V gene sequence: CDR1 SGDLS, CDR2 YYNGEE. V was pared by 0 bases and J by 6 bases, with 7 bases between. The CDR3 DNA is TGTGCCAGCAGCGTAGGGGAGGGTCAGCCCCAGCATTTT. Translating gives CASSVGEGQPQHF.

The CDR3 is CASSLEGLGGKDGNTIYF. The CDR3 DNA sequence: TGTGCCAGCAGCTTAGAAGGCCTAGGGGGAAAGGATGGAAACACCATATATTTT. The J gene is TRBJ1-3, the V gene TRBV7-6; TRBD1 might be the D (6 bases). There are 18 residues in the CDR3. Germline CDR1 reads SGHVS; CDR2 reads FNYEAQ. V was pared by 1 base and J by 3 bases, with 19 bases between.

This chain joins TRBV18 and TRBJ2-7; D possibly corresponds to TRBD1 (6 bases). V was pared by 4 bases and J by 0 bases, with 10 bases between. The CDR3 consists of 14 residues. Germline V gene lookup returns CDR1 KGHSH and CDR2 LQKENI. The CDR3 protein is CASSREGHSYEQYF. The CDR3 nucleotides read TGTGCCAGCTCACGAGAGGGACACTCCTACGAGCAGTACTTC.